Presented here are 19 T cell receptor beta chains from one specimen sequenced in a study of cytomegalovirus exposure and HLA in healthy donors. PCR amplification relied on 60 Vbeta primers (plus 13 Jbeta primers). The repertoire was sequenced with immunoSEQ multiplex PCR; TCRdb's copy has only in-frame clones and lacks some. The sample lists some 150,000 clones, 75% to 85% occurring once. The sample was PBMCs. These receptor sequences come from a human donor in good health.

The chain couples TRBV2 to TRBJ2-4; 11 bases agree with TRBD1. The CDR3 has 13 amino acids. The junction had 3 bases not matched to a gene; V was cut back by 6 bases and J by 8 bases. Germline-derived CDR1 and CDR2 are SNHLY and FYNNEI. CDR3 coding DNA: TGTGCCAGCAGGGACAGGGGGCAGGACATTCAGTACTTC. Translation: CASRDRGQDIQYF.

The chain couples TRBV6-1 to TRBJ2-5; D is perhaps TRBD2 (5 bases). This CDR3 has 15 amino acids. V lost 4 bases to trimming and J lost 0 bases, with 12 bases between them. In germline, CDR1 is MNHNS, CDR2 SASEGT. Here the CDR3 DNA reads TGTGCCAGCAGTGGCGGGTTGGGGTACCAAGAGACCCAGTACTTC. Its translation: CASSGGLGYQETQYF.

The chain carries TRBV23-1 and TRBJ1-1, with D perhaps TRBD1 (6 bases). TRBV23-1 is filed as an ORF, its function uncertain. CDR3 size: 15 residues. V was clipped by 0 bases and J by 0 bases, with 8 bases between them. As DNA, the CDR3 is TGCGCCAGCAGTCAATCTCAGGGGTTGAACACTGAAGCTTTCTTT. It translates to CASSQSQGLNTEAFF.

This sequence joins TRBV27 and TRBJ2-1; D ambiguous. The CDR3 consists of 14 residues. Deletions cut 5 bases from V and 7 bases from J, with 15 bases between. Germline assignment: CDR1 MNHEY and CDR2 SMNVEV (reference sequence). As DNA, the CDR3 is TGTGCCAGCAGTCTTAGCCCTGCGTGGAATGAGCAGTTCTTC. Amino acids: CASSLSPAWNEQFF.

This clone was seen a few times. This chain links TRBV4-3 with TRBJ2-1; D is uncertain. Germline values: CDR1 LGHNA, CDR2 YSLEER. The V end was cut by 0 bases, the J end by 6 bases, with 21 bases between. The length of the CDR3 is 18 residues. CDR3 nucleotides: TGCGCCAGCAGCCAAGATCTTGTTGAGGCCCCGCCGGGCAATGAGCAGTTCTTC. Its protein is CASSQDLVEAPPGNEQFF.

This rearrangement joins TRBV7-8 to TRBJ2-1, with 9 bases fitting TRBD2. The V gene's germline CDR1 is SGHVS and CDR2 FQNEAQ. The CDR3 spans 14 residues. With 3 bases clipped from V and 7 bases from J, the junction kept 4 bases outside the gene matches. The CDR3 DNA reads TGTGCCAGCAGCTTTTGGACTAGCGAGAATGAGCAGTTCTTC. Protein product: CASSFWTSENEQFF. The full variable domain, with the rest looked up from reference TRBV7-8 and TRBJ2-1, is GAGVSQSPRYKVAKRGQDVALRCDPISGHVSLFWYQQALGQGPEFLTYFQNEAQLDKSGLPSDRFFAERPEGSVSTLKIQRTQQEDSAVYLCASSFWTSENEQFFGPGTRLTVL.

The V gene is TRBV7-8, the J gene TRBJ1-5, with TRBD1 as a possible D gene (5 bases). Trimming left V 4 bases short and J 3 bases short, with 13 bases between. In germline, CDR1 is SGHVS, CDR2 FQNEAQ. The CDR3 sequence is 15 residues long. In DNA, the CDR3 is TGTGCCAGCAGCTCAAAAGACAGCTTCAATCAGCCCCAGCATTTT. Its protein product is CASSSKDSFNQPQHF.

The chain recombines TRBV30 with TRBJ1-1, with TRBD1 matching over 9 bases. The CDR3 contains 23 residues. In germline, CDR1 is GTSNPN, CDR2 SVGIG (reference sequence). The ends lost 0 bases at V and 1 base at J; junction bases unmatched: 27. In DNA form, the CDR3 reads TGTGCCTGGAGTGTACGGAGGGTCAGGACAGGGGATTCACGCCGGCAAGGGAACACTGAAGCTTTCTTT. It is translated as CAWSVRRVRTGDSRRQGNTEAFF.

This chain joins TRBV5-1 and TRBJ2-7; D remains ambiguous. Trimming cost V 2 bases and J 3 bases, with 12 bases left between them. The CDR3 is 14 residues long. Germline loops: CDR1 SGHRS, CDR2 YFSETQ. CDR3 protein: CASSLTGPIYEQYF. The CDR3 nucleotides read TGCGCCAGCAGCTTAACGGGTCCCATCTACGAGCAGTACTTC.

The J gene is TRBJ1-4, the V gene TRBV19; TRBD1 matches at 8 bases. The V segment lost 5 bases and the J segment 0 bases; nucleotides outside the gene matches: 5. CDR3 length: 16 amino acids. The germline V gene encodes CDR1 LNHDA and CDR2 SQIVND (reference sequence). The DNA of the CDR3 is TGTGCCAGTAGTCCAGGGACAGGAGCAACTAATGAAAAACTGTTTTTT. Its protein product is CASSPGTGATNEKLFF.

The chain couples TRBV25-1 to TRBJ1-5; no definite D call. The CDR3 sequence is 14 residues long. The germline CDR1 and CDR2 sequences are MGHDK and SYGVNS. V lost 9 bases, J lost 0 bases, and 12 bases lay in between. CDR3 loop: CARPQSYSNQPQHF. DNA for the CDR3: TGTGCCAGACCACAGTCCTATAGCAATCAGCCCCAGCATTTT.

The rearrangement links TRBV7-8 to TRBJ2-7, with D possibly being TRBD1 (5 bases). The length of the CDR3 is 14 residues. Germline V CDR1 and CDR2: SGHVS, FQNEAQ. V was shortened by 5 bases and J by 2 bases, with 13 bases between the two germline ends. The CDR3 reads CASSLLQGTYEQYF. The CDR3 nucleotides are TGTGCCAGCAGCCTTCTTCAGGGAACCTACGAGCAGTACTTC.

The chain links TRBV10-2 to TRBJ2-7; D gene uncertain. The CDR3 is 13 amino acids. The V end was cut by 3 bases, the J end by 5 bases, with 11 bases between. Per germline, CDR1 WSHSY and CDR2 SAAADI. The CDR3 loop is CASSEFPRNEQYF. The CDR3 DNA reads TGCGCCAGCAGTGAATTTCCTAGAAACGAGCAGTACTTC.

The chain couples TRBV30 to TRBJ1-2, with D possibly matching TRBD1 (5 bases). The length of the CDR3 is 13 residues. Germline V gives CDR1 GTSNPN, CDR2 SVGIG (reference sequence). The V end was cut by 3 bases, the J end by 8 bases, with 16 bases between. In DNA, the CDR3 is TGTGCCTGGAGCGATTCAGGGTTTTACGGCTACACCTTC. It is translated as CAWSDSGFYGYTF.

The chain uses TRBV7-2 and TRBJ2-3; D is ambiguous. The CDR3 covers 13 residues. The V end lost 2 bases, the J end lost 5 bases, and 8 bases lay between the germline ends. Germline V gene data show CDR1 as SGHTA and CDR2 as FQGNSA. CDR3 bases: TGTGCCAGCAGCTTAACGATCAGAGATACGCAGTATTTT. Its protein is CASSLTIRDTQYF.

The CDR3 DNA reads TGCGCCAGCAGCTTGGTGGGGCTCTACGAGCAGTACTTC. Protein product: CASSLVGLYEQYF. The rearrangement links TRBV5-1 to TRBJ2-5; a weak D match, TRBD1 (5 bases). The J call may not be correct, given that the DNA end is closer to TRBJ2-7. Germline V gene sequence: CDR1 SGHRS, CDR2 YFSETQ. The CDR3 runs to 13 residues.

V usage is TRBV6-5 and J usage is TRBJ1-5; tentative D call: TRBD1 (6 bases). The germline V gene has CDR1 MNHEY and CDR2 SVGAGI. Trimming left V 0 bases short and J 7 bases short, with 13 bases between. This CDR3 is built from 15 residues. The DNA of the CDR3 is TGTGCCAGCAGTTACTCGTTCTCAGGGGCGCAGCCCCAGCATTTT. Its translation: CASSYSFSGAQPQHF.

On this clone: Relative to the germline gene, one junction end is altered; a read error may explain this. The CDR3 protein is CASSGAANYGYPF. For the CDR3, the DNA is TGTGCCAGCAGTGGAGCAGCTAACTATGGCTACCCCTTC. The chain employs TRBV25-1 and TRBJ1-2; D is unresolved. Germline V gives CDR1 MGHDK, CDR2 SYGVNS. The CDR3 is 13 residues long.

This clone appeared once. The chain is built from TRBV7-2 and TRBJ1-6; 9 nucleotides align to TRBD1. CDR3 size: 16 residues. The germline CDR1 and CDR2 sequences are SGHTA and FQGNSA. V was clipped by 3 bases and J by 6 bases; unmatched bases: 6. As DNA, the CDR3 is TGTGCCAGCAGCTTCCTCCGACAGGGGGGTAATTCACCCCTCCACTTT. It specifies CASSFLRQGGNSPLHF.